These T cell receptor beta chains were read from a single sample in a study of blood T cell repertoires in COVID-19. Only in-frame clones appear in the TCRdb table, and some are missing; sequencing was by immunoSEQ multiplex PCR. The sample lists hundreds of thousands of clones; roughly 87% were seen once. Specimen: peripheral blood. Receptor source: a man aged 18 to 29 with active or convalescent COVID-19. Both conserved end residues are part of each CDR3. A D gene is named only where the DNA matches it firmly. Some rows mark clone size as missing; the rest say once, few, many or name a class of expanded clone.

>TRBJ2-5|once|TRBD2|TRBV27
CASRLAGAIQETQYF
TGTGCCAGCAGACTAGCGGGAGCTATCCAAGAGACCCAGTACTTC
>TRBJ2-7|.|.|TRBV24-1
CATSDLFGYEQYF
TGTGCCACCAGTGATTTGTTCGGGTACGAGCAGTACTTC
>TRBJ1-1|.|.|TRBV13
CASSVRTGPGVTEAFF
TGTGCCAGCAGCGTCAGAACCGGCCCCGGGGTCACTGAAGCTTTCTTT
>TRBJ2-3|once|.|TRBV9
CASSVGGYLTDTQYF
TGTGCCAGCAGCGTAGGAGGGTACCTCACAGATACGCAGTATTTT
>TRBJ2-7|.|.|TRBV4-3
CASSQSGDHYEQYF
TGCGCCAGCAGCCAATCGGGAGATCACTACGAGCAGTACTTC
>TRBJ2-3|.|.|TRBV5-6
CASSLGQNPYGNTDTQYF
TGTGCCAGCAGCTTGGGACAGAACCCATACGGCAACACAGATACGCAGTATTTT
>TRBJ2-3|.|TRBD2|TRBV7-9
CASSRLAGKKTDTQYF
TGTGCCAGCAGCCGACTAGCGGGAAAGAAAACAGATACGCAGTATTTT
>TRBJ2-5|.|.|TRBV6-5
CASTTLAGSQETQYF
TGTGCCAGCACAACGCTAGCCGGTAGCCAAGAGACCCAGTACTTC
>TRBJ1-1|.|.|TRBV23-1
CALPREYTLGTEAFF
TGCGCCCTCCCAAGGGAGTACACCTTGGGGACTGAAGCTTTCTTT
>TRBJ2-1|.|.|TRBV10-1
CASSESRYGSYNEQFF
TGCGCCAGCAGTGAGTCGCGGTATGGTAGTTACAATGAGCAGTTCTTC
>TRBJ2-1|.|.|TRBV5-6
CASSFTRASYNEQFF
TGTGCCAGCAGCTTTACGAGGGCTTCCTACAATGAGCAGTTCTTC
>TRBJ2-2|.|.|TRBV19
CASSISPNTGELFF
TGTGCCAGTAGTATTTCTCCTAACACCGGGGAGCTGTTTTTT
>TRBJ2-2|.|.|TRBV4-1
CASSLRSEMTGTGELFF
TGCGCCAGCAGCCTTCGATCAGAAATGACGGGCACCGGGGAGCTGTTTTTT
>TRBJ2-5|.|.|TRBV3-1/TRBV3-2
CASSLWTEQETQYF
TGTGCCAGCAGCTTATGGACTGAACAAGAGACCCAGTACTTC
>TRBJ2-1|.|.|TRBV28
CASSTIGNEQFF
TGTGCCAGCAGCACTATTGGGAATGAGCAGTTCTTC
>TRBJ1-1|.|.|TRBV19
CASSRVAATEAFF
TGTGCCAGTAGTAGGGTTGCGGCCACTGAAGCTTTCTTT
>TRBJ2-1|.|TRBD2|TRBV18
CASSPGLADEQFF
TGTGCCAGCTCGCCAGGACTAGCCGATGAGCAGTTCTTC
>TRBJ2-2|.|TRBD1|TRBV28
CASSRQGASNTGELFF
TGTGCCAGCAGTCGGCAGGGGGCCTCGAACACCGGGGAGCTGTTTTTT
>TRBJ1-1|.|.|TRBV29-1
CSVDKSDMNTEAFF
TGCAGCGTTGATAAGTCCGACATGAACACTGAAGCTTTCTTT
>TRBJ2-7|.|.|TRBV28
CASCPGAGEQYF
TGTGCCAGTTGCCCAGGGGCGGGCGAGCAGTACTTC
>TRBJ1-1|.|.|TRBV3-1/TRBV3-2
CASSQVGWGGSGEAFF
TGTGCCAGCAGCCAAGTTGGCTGGGGGGGGTCCGGGGAAGCTTTCTTT
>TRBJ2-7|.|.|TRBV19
CASSIDRNRSYEQYF
TGTGCCAGTAGTATAGATCGCAACAGATCCTACGAGCAGTACTTC
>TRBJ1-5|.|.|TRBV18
CASSVGRQHNQPQHF
TGTGCCAGCTCAGTCGGTCGACAACACAATCAGCCCCAGCATTTT
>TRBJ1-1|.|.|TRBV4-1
CASSQELGQPKAFF
TGCGCCAGCAGCCAAGAGTTAGGACAACCCAAAGCTTTCTTT
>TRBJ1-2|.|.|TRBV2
CASSREHPYGYTF
TGTGCCAGCTCCCGGGAACACCCCTATGGCTACACCTTC
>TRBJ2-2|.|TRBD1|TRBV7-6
CASSRRTGSGELFF
TGTGCCAGCAGCCGACGGACAGGGTCCGGGGAGCTGTTTTTT
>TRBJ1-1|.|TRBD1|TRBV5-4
CASRQGGTEAFF
TGTGCCAGCCGACAGGGGGGCACTGAAGCTTTCTTT
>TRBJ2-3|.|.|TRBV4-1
CASSQARSTDTQYF
TGCGCCAGCAGCCAAGCCCGGAGCACAGATACGCAGTATTTT
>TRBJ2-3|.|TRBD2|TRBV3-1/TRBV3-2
CASRRLADTDTQYF
TGTGCCAGCAGGCGGCTAGCGGACACAGATACGCAGTATTTT
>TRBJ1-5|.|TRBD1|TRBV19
CASRPTRTGSLNQPQHF
TGTGCCAGTAGACCCACACGGACAGGGAGCCTCAATCAGCCCCAGCATTTT
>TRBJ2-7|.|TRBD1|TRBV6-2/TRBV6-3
CASSYRKDYRGQVSYEQYF
TGTGCCAGCAGTTACCGAAAGGATTACAGGGGACAGGTATCCTACGAGCAGTACTTC
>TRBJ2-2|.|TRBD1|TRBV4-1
CASSQARQGYTGELFF
TGCGCCAGCAGCCAAGCCCGACAGGGATATACCGGGGAGCTGTTTTTT
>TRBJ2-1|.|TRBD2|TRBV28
CASSTWGGYNEQFF
TGTGCCAGCAGCACCTGGGGGGGATACAATGAGCAGTTCTTC
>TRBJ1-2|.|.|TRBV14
CASSRSRGTGGYTF
TGTGCCAGCAGCCGAAGCCGGGGGACGGGGGGCTACACCTTC
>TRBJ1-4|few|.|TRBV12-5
CASGLWTGGATNEKLFF
TGTGCTAGTGGTTTGTGGACCGGGGGGGCAACTAATGAAAAACTGTTTTTT
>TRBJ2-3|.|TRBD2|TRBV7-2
CASSPNSGGADTQYF
TGTGCCAGCAGCCCCAATAGCGGGGGGGCAGATACGCAGTATTTT
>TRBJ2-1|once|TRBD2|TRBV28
CASGGGPHSYNEQFF
TGTGCCAGCGGGGGAGGGCCACACTCCTACAATGAGCAGTTCTTC
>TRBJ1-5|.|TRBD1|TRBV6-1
CASSDRGPHQPQHF
TGTGCCAGCAGTGACAGGGGGCCGCATCAGCCCCAGCATTTT
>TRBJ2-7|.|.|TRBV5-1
CASSHAEADYEQYF
TGCGCCAGCAGCCACGCGGAGGCGGACTACGAGCAGTACTTC
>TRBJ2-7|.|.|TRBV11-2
CASSPLPRHAIKDYEQYF
TGTGCCAGCAGCCCCCTCCCCCGACATGCGATCAAGGACTACGAGCAGTACTTC
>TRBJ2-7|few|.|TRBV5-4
CASSLGVGREQYF
TGTGCCAGCAGCTTGGGGGTGGGGCGCGAGCAGTACTTC
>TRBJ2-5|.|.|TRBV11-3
CASSYRSQETQYF
TGTGCCAGCAGCTACAGAAGCCAAGAGACCCAGTACTTC
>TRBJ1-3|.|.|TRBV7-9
CASSFYRAVLSGNTIYF
TGTGCCAGCAGCTTTTACCGCGCGGTTTTATCTGGAAACACCATATATTTT
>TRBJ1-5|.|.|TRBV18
CASSPADSHSNQPQHF
TGTGCCAGCTCACCGGCAGATTCACATAGCAATCAGCCCCAGCATTTT
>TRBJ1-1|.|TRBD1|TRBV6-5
CASSFRTGPGAEAFF
TGTGCCAGCAGTTTCCGGACAGGGCCTGGGGCTGAAGCTTTCTTT
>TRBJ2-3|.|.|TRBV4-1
CASSQTRMPTDTQYF
TGCGCCAGCAGCCAGACTAGAATGCCCACAGATACGCAGTATTTT
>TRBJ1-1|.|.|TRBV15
CATSRDRGGKEAFF
TGTGCCACCAGCAGAGATCGAGGCGGGAAAGAAGCTTTCTTT
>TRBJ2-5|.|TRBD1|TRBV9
CASSKGQYQETQYF
TGTGCCAGCAGCAAGGGACAGTACCAAGAGACCCAGTACTTC
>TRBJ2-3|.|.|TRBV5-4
CASSLQNRRTDTQYF
TGTGCCAGCAGCTTGCAGAACCGGAGGACAGATACGCAGTATTTT
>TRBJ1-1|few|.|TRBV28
CASSPYRVSAFF
TGTGCCAGCAGCCCGTACAGGGTTTCAGCTTTCTTT
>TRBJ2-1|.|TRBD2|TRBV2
CASSERTSGYNEQFF
TGTGCCAGCAGTGAGCGGACTAGCGGATACAATGAGCAGTTCTTC
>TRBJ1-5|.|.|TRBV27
CASSLSGRYEQPQHF
TGTGCCAGCAGTTTATCTGGCAGATACGAACAGCCCCAGCATTTT